This TCR beta chain was retrieved from a study of Graves' ophthalmopathy and Graves' hyperthyroidism. Ophthalmopathy in the donors was of moderate-to-severe activity, with CAS ≥3, NOSPECS ≥4 and duration under 3 months. Reliance was placed on clinical symptoms, serum thyroxine, TRAb, thyroid ultrasound and orbital computed tomography for diagnosis. PBMCs originated in about 10 ml of fresh peripheral blood. The germline V gene encodes CDR1 DFQATT and CDR2 SNEGSKA (reference sequence). V lost 5 bases to trimming and J lost 4 bases, with 14 bases between them. The length of the CDR3 is 13 residues. Study-level results: The model's prediction of ophthalmopathy progression had about 70% sensitivity and 72% to 80% specificity.

Amplified TCR beta CDR3 regions were obtained using RNA transcripts as template. Amplification began with first-round RT-PCR using HTBI primers, then second-round multiplex PCR was performed. MiXCR, run by TCRdb on the multiplex PCR reads, gives a single entry per CDR3 protein. Here the sample spans over 650,000 distinct CDR3 sequences, 35% to 50% being singletons. This clonotype has a count of ten or more. Antigen unknown. V gene TRBV20-1 combines with J gene TRBJ1-2, with TRBD1 as a possible D gene (6 bases). Sequences were obtained from peripheral blood. This TCR was recovered from an adult man with Graves' ophthalmopathy. CDR3 sequence: CSAHPQGSYGYTF. In DNA form, the CDR3 reads TGCAGTGCTCACCCACAGGGTTCCTATGGCTACACCTTC.